This T cell receptor (beta chain) stems from a study of technical replicates of blood from several donors. TCRdb keeps only in-frame clones here, not all; method: immunoSEQ multiplex PCR. Seen here are 72,000 or so clones, over 85% observed once, and the top ten hold about 0.38%. This CDR3 region has 15 residues. The germline gives CDR1 SEHNR, CDR2 FQNEAQ (reference sequence). Trimming shortened V by 5 bases and J by 6 bases, and 16 bases separated the two germline ends. Sequenced sample: T cells isolated from PBMCs. The clonotype was recovered from a human donor in good health. This chain connects TRBV7-9 to TRBJ2-2; D perhaps matches TRBD2 (6 bases). The CDR3 region is CASSPAGVAAGELFF. Here the CDR3 DNA reads TGTGCCAGCAGCCCAGCGGGCGTTGCGGCCGGGGAGCTGTTTTTT.